This T cell receptor (beta chain) was retrieved from a study of early T cells in non-severe SARS-CoV-2 infection. As for the study in general: From unsorted whole blood, bulk RNA was sequenced, and the chains remained unpaired.

This clonotype was seen many times. With 8 bases removed from V and 7 bases from J, the gap between germline ends came to 15 bases. The CDR3 sequence is 13 residues long. Unique molecular identifier tags were affixed to discrete cDNA molecules. One entry per CDR3 protein results from TCRdb running MiXCR on the 5' RACE reads. The sample yields under 80,000 distinct CDR3 sequences, 9.5% to 13% seen once. The sequencing input was whole blood. The rearrangement joins TRBV12-3 or TRBV12-4 to TRBJ2-1; D is perhaps TRBD1 (6 bases). This receptor was obtained from an adult who was a healthcare worker with PCR-confirmed SARS-CoV-2 infection or an uninfected control (not recorded which). CDR3 in DNA: TGTGCCAGCCGATTCCAACAGGGTAATGAGCAGTTCTTC. Protein product: CASRFQQGNEQFF.